These 14 T cell receptor beta chains were sequenced from one sample in a study of long-term antiretroviral therapy in people with HIV (dated by TCRdb to between 2022 and 2023). The immunoSEQ hsTCRB v3.0 assay was used at survey level resolution for TRB variable region sequencing. TCRdb obtained this table from immuneACCESS and retained in-frame rearrangements with V and J assigned. These tables miss some clones; where compared with another copy, unresolved V genes account for less than half of the shortfall, and the remainder is unexplained. This sample gives about 35,000 clones in total; approximately 94% of them show up just once. Around 3.3% of the sample is held by the ten biggest clonotypes. Source: unsorted PBMCs, taken 4.1 years after starting antiretroviral therapy. The receptors originated from a woman aged 50 to 65 with HIV.

In this sample, this clone turned up a few times. The CDR3 reads CASSELRGPAYNEQFF. As DNA, the CDR3 is TGTGCCAGCAGTGAACTCCGGGGGCCTGCCTACAATGAGCAGTTCTTC. This rearrangement joins TRBV6-1 to TRBJ2-1; D assignment may be TRBD1 or TRBD2 (6 bases each). CDR3 length: 16 residues. The V gene's germline CDR1 is MNHNS and CDR2 SASEGT. Trimming shortened V by 2 bases and J by 2 bases, and 13 bases separated the two germline ends.

This clone has just one count. V usage is TRBV6-1 and J usage is TRBJ2-3; D ambiguous. Trimming took 7 bases from V and 6 from J, leaving 8 bases between them. Germline V gene lookup returns CDR1 MNHNS and CDR2 SASEGT. The CDR3 totals 11 residues. The CDR3 DNA reads as TGTGCCAGCACCTCCGGGGATACGCAGTATTTT. The encoded protein is CASTSGDTQYF.

This rearrangement joins TRBV6-6 to TRBJ2-7; D gene unclear. Germline V lookup: CDR1 MNHNY, CDR2 SVGAGI (reference sequence). This CDR3 has 12 residues. V gave up 6 bases and J gave up 5 bases, with 11 bases separating them. The CDR3 sequence is CASRGNGNEQYF. The CDR3, as DNA: TGTGCCAGCAGGGGCAATGGGAACGAGCAGTACTTC.

This chain connects TRBV4-2 to TRBJ1-6; weak D call: TRBD1 (6 bases). Trimming took 1 base from V and 5 from J, leaving 9 bases between them. The CDR3 consists of 15 residues. The germline gives CDR1 LGHNA, CDR2 YNFKEQ. The CDR3 region is CASSQAYRDNSPLHF. CDR3 DNA sequence: TGTGCCAGCAGCCAAGCTTACAGGGATAATTCACCCCTCCACTTT.

The chain employs TRBV5-1 and TRBJ2-1; D tentatively reads TRBD1 or TRBD2 (7 bases each). Trimming took off 0 bases at V and 5 bases at J, with 12 bases between the two ends. Germline V gives CDR1 SGHRS, CDR2 YFSETQ. CDR3 length equals 15 residues. The CDR3 DNA is TGCGCCAGCAGCTTGGGGCCAGGGGGGGACAATGAGCAGTTCTTC. Residues: CASSLGPGGDNEQFF.

Details on this clone: The same CDR3 is also encoded by other DNA sequences in this sample. The CDR3 sequence: CASSTTGGNQPQHF. CDR3 in DNA: TGTGCCAGTAGTACCACAGGGGGCAATCAGCCCCAGCATTTT. The chain employs TRBV19 and TRBJ1-5; 7 positions match TRBD1. V shed 4 bases, J shed 2 bases, and the junction held 2 bases outside the gene matches. This CDR3 has 14 amino acids. Germline V CDR1 and CDR2: LNHDA, SQIVND (reference sequence). Full variable domain (missing parts from reference TRBV19 and TRBJ1-5): DGGITQSPKYLFRKEGQNVTLSCEQNLNHDAMYWYRQDPGQGLRLIYYSQIVNDFQKGDIAEGYSVSREKKESFPLTVTSAQKNPTAFYLCASSTTGGNQPQHFGDGTRLSIL.

The chain combines TRBV30 with TRBJ2-7, with TRBD1 as a possible D gene (6 bases). The germline gives CDR1 GTSNPN, CDR2 SVGIG (reference sequence). This CDR3 is built from 14 residues. V was shortened by 1 base and J by 2 bases, with 12 bases between the two germline ends. The CDR3 region has the DNA TGTGCCTGGAGTGCAGGGGACGCACCCTACGAGCAGTACTTC. Translation gives CAWSAGDAPYEQYF.

This clone was seen just once. The chain carries TRBV5-1 and TRBJ2-7; 10 bases are a match to TRBD1. The germline CDR1 and CDR2 sequences are SGHRS and YFSETQ. The junction had 7 bases not matched to a gene; V was cut back by 4 bases and J by 6 bases. The CDR3 length is 14 residues. DNA of the CDR3: TGCGCCAGCAGCCAGGGACAGGGGAGTCTCGAGCAGTACTTC. This encodes CASSQGQGSLEQYF.

CDR3 region: CASSFSGGAYNEQFF. The DNA of the CDR3 is TGTGCCAGCAGTTTTAGCGGGGGGGCCTACAATGAGCAGTTCTTC. The V call is TRBV5-4, the J call TRBJ2-1, with 11 bases lining up with TRBD2. The J segment lost 2 bases and the V segment lost 5 bases, leaving 3 bases of the junction unmatched. From germline, CDR1 is SGHNT and CDR2 YYREEE (reference sequence). CDR3 length: 15 amino acids.

This clone occurred once. The chain combines TRBV6-6 with TRBJ1-3; D gene uncertain. Per the germline V gene, CDR1 is MNHNY and CDR2 is SVGAGI (reference sequence). V dropped 0 bases and J dropped 8 bases, with 11 bases sitting between them. The CDR3 spans 14 residues. Here the CDR3 DNA reads TGTGCCAGCAGTTACTCGGAAGAACCGGACACCATATATTTT. Protein sequence: CASSYSEEPDTIYF.

The chain has TRBV7-3 and TRBJ2-2; the D gene could be TRBD1 or TRBD2 (6 bases each). The CDR3 extends over 14 amino acids. Trimming took 5 bases from V and 8 from J, leaving 15 bases between them. CDR1 is SGHTA, CDR2 FQGTGA, per germline. The CDR3 region has the DNA TGTGCCAGCAGCCCAGTCGGGGGCGCGGGGGAGCTGTTTTTT. It translates to CASSPVGGAGELFF. The full variable domain, completed using reference TRBV7-3 and TRBJ2-2, is GAGVSQTPSNKVTEKGKYVELRCDPISGHTALYWYRQSLGQGPEFLIYFQGTGAADDSGLPNDRFFAVRPEGSVSTLKIQRTERGDSAVYLCASSPVGGAGELFFGEGSRLTVL.

The CDR3: CASSQGSGGTDTQYF. The CDR3 bases are TGCGCCAGCAGCCAAGGTAGCGGTGGCACAGATACGCAGTATTTT. The chain is built from TRBV4-1 and TRBJ2-3; D possibly corresponds to TRBD2 (6 bases). The CDR3 length is 15 residues. With 1 base removed from V and 1 base from J, the gap between germline ends came to 9 bases. The germline V gene encodes CDR1 MGHRA and CDR2 YSYEKL.

DNA of the CDR3: TGTGCCAGCAGCTTGGGGAGCGGGGGGGCCGCGTATGAGCAGTTCTTC. Translated, it gives CASSLGSGGAAYEQFF. The V call is TRBV5-4, the J call TRBJ2-1; 10 positions agree with TRBD2. Trimming removed 0 bases from V and 8 bases from J; junction bases left unmatched: 8. The CDR3 runs 16 residues. CDR1 and CDR2 (germline): SGHNT, YYREEE (reference sequence).

V and J are TRBV7-9 and TRBJ1-1, with D uncertain. CDR1 and CDR2 from the germline V gene are SEHNR and FQNEAQ (reference sequence). Trimming removed 7 bases from V and 0 bases from J, with 9 bases in between. The CDR3 has 13 residues. CDR3 residues: CASTVTVNTEAFF. Written as DNA, the CDR3 is TGTGCCAGCACCGTGACCGTGAACACTGAAGCTTTCTTT.